A single T cell receptor (beta chain) is shown here with its context. Its antigen is not identified. Other nucleotide sequences in the sample specify the same CDR3. The assay was immunoSEQ multiplex PCR, and TCRdb's table has in-frame clones only and misses some. The sample records tens of thousands of clones, approximately 82% being singletons. This record belongs to a study of T cell responses to AZD1222 COVID-19 vaccine. General observations from the study: Among the donors, most were white British and more were female, and clonal diversity was possibly underestimated. Unmutated variant regions are reportedly targeted by nearly half of spike-specific TCRs.

The CDR3 length is 11 residues. Trimming stripped 5 bases from V and 8 bases from J, with 9 bases between. This material consisted of peripheral blood, taken on day 0 of AZD1222 vaccination. This clonotype was obtained from an adult in good health. This chain connects TRBV12-3 or TRBV12-4 to TRBJ1-1, with D possibly matching TRBD1 (5 bases). The CDR3 spells CASSPGGEAFF. The CDR3 nucleotides read TGTGCCAGCAGTCCTGGGGGAGAAGCTTTCTTT.